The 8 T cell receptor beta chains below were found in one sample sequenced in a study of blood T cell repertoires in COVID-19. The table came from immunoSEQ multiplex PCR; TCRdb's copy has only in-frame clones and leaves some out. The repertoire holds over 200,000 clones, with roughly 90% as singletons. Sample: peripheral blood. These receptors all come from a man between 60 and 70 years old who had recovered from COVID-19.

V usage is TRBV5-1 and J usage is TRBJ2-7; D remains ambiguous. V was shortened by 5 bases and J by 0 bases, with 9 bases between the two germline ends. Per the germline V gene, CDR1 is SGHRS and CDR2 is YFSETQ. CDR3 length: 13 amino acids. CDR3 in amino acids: CASRAASSYEQYF. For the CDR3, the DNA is TGCGCCAGCAGGGCCGCAAGCTCCTACGAGCAGTACTTC.

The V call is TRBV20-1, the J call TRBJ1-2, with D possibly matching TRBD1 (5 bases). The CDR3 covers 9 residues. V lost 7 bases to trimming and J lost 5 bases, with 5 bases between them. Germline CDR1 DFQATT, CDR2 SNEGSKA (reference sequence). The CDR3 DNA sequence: TGCAGTGGACAGTATGGCTACACCTTC. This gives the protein CSGQYGYTF.

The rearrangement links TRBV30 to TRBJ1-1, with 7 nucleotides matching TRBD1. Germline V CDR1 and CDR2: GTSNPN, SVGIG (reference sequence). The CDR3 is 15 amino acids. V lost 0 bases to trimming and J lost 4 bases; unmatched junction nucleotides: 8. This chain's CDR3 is CAWSVKGARITEAFF. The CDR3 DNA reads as TGTGCCTGGAGTGTAAAGGGGGCTCGTATCACTGAAGCTTTCTTT.

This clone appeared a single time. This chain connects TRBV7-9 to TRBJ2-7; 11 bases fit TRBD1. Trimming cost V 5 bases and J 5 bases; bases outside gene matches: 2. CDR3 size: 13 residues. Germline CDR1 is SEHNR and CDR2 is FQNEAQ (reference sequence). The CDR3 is CASSMGQGDEQYF. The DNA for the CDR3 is TGTGCCAGCAGCATGGGACAGGGGGACGAGCAGTACTTC.

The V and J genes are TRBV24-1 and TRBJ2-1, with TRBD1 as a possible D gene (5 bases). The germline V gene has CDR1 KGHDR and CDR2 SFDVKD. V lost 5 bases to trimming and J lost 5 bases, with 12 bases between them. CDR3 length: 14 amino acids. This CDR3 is CATSVGVSHNEQFF. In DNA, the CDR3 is TGTGCCACCAGTGTAGGGGTGTCCCACAATGAGCAGTTCTTC.

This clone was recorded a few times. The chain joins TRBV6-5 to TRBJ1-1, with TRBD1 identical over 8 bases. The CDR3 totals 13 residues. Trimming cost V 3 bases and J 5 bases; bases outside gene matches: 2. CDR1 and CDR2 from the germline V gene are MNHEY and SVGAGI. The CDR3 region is CASSYRTGTEAFF. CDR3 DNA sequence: TGTGCCAGCAGTTATCGGACAGGGACTGAAGCTTTCTTT.

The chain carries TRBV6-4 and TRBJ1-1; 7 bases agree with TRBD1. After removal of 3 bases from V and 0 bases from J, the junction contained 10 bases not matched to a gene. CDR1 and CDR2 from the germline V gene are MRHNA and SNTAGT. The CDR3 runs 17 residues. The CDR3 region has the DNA TGTGCCAGCAGTGAATCTCCTCTGACAGGGTTGAACACTGAAGCTTTCTTT. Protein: CASSESPLTGLNTEAFF.

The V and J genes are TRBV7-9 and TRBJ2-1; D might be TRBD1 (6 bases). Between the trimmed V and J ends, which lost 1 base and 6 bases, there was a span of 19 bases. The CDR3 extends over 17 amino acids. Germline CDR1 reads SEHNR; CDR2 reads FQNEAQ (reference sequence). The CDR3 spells CASSLGTGQPSGNEQFF. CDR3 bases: TGTGCCAGCAGCTTAGGAACTGGACAGCCCTCGGGCAATGAGCAGTTCTTC. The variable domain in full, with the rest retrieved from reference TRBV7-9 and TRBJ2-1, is DTGVSQNPRHKITKRGQNVTFRCDPISEHNRLYWYRQTLGQGPEFLTYFQNEAQLEKSRLLSDRFSAERPKGSFSTLEIQRTEQGDSAMYLCASSLGTGQPSGNEQFFGPGTRLTVL.